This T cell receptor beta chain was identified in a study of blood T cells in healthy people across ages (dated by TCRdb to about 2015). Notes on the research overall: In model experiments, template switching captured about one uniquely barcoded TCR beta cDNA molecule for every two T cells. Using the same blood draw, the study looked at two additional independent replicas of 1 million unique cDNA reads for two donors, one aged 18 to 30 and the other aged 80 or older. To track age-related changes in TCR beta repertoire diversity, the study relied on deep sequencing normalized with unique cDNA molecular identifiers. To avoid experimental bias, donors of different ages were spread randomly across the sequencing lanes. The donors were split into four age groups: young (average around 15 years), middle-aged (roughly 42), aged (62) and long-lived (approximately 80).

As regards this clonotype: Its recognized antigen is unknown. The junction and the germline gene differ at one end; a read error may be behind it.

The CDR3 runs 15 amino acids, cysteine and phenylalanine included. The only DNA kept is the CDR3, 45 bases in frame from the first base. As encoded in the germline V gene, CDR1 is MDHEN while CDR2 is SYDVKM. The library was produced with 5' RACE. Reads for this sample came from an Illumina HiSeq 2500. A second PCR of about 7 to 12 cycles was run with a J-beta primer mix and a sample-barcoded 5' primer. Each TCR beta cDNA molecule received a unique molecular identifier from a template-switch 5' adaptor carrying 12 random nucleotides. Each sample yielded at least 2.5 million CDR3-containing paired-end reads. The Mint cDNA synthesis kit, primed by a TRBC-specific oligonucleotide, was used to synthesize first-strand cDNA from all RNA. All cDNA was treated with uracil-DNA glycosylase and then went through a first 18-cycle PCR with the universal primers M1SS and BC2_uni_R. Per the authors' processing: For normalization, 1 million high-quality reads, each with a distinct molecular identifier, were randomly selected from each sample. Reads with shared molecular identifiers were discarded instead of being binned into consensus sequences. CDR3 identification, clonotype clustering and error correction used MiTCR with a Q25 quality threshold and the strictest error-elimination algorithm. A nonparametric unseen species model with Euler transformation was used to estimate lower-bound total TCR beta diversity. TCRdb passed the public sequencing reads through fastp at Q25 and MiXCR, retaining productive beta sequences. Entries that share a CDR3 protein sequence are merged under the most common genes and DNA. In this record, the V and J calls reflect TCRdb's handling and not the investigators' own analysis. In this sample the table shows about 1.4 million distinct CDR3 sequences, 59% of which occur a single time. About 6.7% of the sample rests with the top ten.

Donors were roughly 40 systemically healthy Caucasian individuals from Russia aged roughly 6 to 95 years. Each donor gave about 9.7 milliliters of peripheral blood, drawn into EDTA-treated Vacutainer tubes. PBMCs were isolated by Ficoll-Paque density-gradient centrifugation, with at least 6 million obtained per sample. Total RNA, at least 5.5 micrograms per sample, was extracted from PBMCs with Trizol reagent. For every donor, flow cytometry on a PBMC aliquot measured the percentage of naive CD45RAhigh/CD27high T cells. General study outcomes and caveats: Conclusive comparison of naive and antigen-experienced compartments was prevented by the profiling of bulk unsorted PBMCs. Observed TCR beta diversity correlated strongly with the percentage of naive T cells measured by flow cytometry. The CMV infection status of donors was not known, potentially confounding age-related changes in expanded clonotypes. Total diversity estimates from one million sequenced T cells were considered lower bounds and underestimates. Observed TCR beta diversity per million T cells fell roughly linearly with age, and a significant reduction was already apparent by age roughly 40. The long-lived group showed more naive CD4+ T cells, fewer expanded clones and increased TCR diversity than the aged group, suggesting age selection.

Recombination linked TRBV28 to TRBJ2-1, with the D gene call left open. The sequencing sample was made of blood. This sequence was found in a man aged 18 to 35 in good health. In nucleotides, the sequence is TGTACCAGCAGTTTAAGAGCAATTTCCTACAATGAGCAGTTCTTC. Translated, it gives CTSSLRAISYNEQFF. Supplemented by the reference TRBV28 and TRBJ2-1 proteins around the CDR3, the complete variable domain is DVKVTQSSRYLVKRTGEKVFLECVQDMDHENMFWYRQDPGLGLRLIYFSYDVKMKEKGDIPEGYSVSREKKERFSLILESASTNQTSMYLCTSSLRAISYNEQFFGPGTRLTVL.